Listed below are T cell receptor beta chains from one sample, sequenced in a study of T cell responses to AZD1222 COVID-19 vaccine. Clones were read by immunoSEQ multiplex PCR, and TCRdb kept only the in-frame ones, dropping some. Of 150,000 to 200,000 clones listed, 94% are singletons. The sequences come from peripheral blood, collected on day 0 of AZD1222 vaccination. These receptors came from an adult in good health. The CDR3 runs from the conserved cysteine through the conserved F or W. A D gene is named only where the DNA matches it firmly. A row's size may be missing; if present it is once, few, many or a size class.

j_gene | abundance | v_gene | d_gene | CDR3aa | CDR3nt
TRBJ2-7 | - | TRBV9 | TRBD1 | CASSAGTGMGQYF | TGTGCCAGCAGCGCCGGGACAGGGATGGGGCAGTACTTC
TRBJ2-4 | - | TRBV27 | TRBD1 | CASSRDREDIQYF | TGTGCCAGCAGCCGGGACAGGGAGGACATTCAGTACTTC
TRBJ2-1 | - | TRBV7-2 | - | CASSFEGRKNEQFF | TGTGCCAGCAGCTTTGAGGGGCGTAAAAATGAGCAGTTCTTC
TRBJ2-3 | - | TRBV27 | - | CASSFTGDTDTQYF | TGTGCCAGCAGTTTTACCGGGGACACAGATACGCAGTATTTT
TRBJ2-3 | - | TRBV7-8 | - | CASTSGLNLENTQYF | TGTGCCAGCACCTCGGGACTTAATCTAGAGAATACGCAGTATTTT
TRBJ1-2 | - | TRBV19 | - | CASRPGLYGYTF | TGTGCCAGTAGACCGGGACTTTATGGCTACACCTTC
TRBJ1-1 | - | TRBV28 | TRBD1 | CAIRSGGGYTEAFF | TGTGCCATCCGATCAGGGGGTGGGTACACTGAAGCTTTCTTT
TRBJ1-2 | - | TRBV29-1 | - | CSVVSGRDTANYGYTF | TGCAGCGTAGTCTCAGGGAGGGACACGGCTAACTATGGCTACACCTTC
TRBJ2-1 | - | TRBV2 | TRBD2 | CASSGLAGYNEQFF | TGTGCCAGCAGTGGGCTAGCGGGGTACAATGAGCAGTTCTTC
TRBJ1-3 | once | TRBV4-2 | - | CASSQEGGPSGNTIYF | TGTGCCAGCAGCCAAGAGGGAGGGCCGTCTGGAAACACCATATATTTT
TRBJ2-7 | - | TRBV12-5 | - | CASGLTRPTSYEQYF | TGTGCTAGTGGTTTGACCCGACCAACCTCCTACGAGCAGTACTTC
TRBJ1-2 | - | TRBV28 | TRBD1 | CASSPPPGQGPGYGYTF | TGTGCCAGCAGTCCCCCCCCGGGACAGGGCCCCGGCTATGGCTACACCTTC
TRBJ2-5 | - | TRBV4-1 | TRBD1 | CASSLPDRDQETQYF | TGCGCCAGCAGCCTACCGGACAGGGACCAAGAGACCCAGTACTTC
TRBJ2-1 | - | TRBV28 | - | CASPPSTPPNEQFF | TGTGCCAGCCCCCCCTCCACACCCCCTAATGAGCAGTTCTTC
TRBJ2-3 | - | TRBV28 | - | CASSLIGGTTTDTQYF | TGTGCCAGCAGTTTAATAGGTGGGACCACCACAGATACGCAGTATTTT
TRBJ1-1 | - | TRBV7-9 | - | CASSEGGEARSTEAFF | TGTGCCAGCAGCGAGGGGGGAGAAGCCCGGAGTACTGAAGCTTTCTTT
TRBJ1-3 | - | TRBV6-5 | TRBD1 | CASRSGGLAGNTIYF | TGTGCCAGCAGATCAGGGGGCTTGGCTGGAAACACCATATATTTT
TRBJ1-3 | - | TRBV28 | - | CASSFSGLSGNTIYF | TGTGCCAGCAGTTTTTCCGGACTCTCTGGAAACACCATATATTTT
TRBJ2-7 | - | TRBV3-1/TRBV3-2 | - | CASKFKSYEQYF | TGTGCCAGTAAGTTTAAGTCCTACGAGCAGTACTTC
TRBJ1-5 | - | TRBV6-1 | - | CASSEGQANQPQHF | TGTGCCAGCAGTGAAGGACAGGCCAATCAGCCCCAGCATTTT
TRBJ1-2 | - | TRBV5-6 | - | CASSLYATYGYTF | TGTGCCAGCAGCTTGTACGCGACCTATGGCTACACCTTC
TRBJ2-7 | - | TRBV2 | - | CASVHEQYF | TGTGCCAGCGTCCACGAGCAGTACTTC
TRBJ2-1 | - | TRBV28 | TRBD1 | CASTLDRGWEQFF | TGTGCCAGCACCCTCGACAGGGGTTGGGAGCAGTTCTTC
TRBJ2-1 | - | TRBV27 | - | CATTWGPYNEQFF | TGTGCCACGACGTGGGGCCCCTACAATGAGCAGTTCTTC
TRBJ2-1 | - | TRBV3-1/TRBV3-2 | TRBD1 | CASSQDQGAYNEQFF | TGTGCCAGCAGCCAAGATCAGGGGGCCTACAATGAGCAGTTCTTC
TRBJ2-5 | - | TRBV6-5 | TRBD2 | CASRVLAGAETQYF | TGTGCCAGCAGGGTACTAGCGGGAGCGGAGACCCAGTACTTC
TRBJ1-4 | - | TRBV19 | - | CASSTTVLNEKLFF | TGTGCCAGTAGTACCACAGTCCTGAATGAAAAACTGTTTTTT
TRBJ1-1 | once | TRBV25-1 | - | CASTLGSNTEAFF | TGTGCCAGCACCCTCGGGTCAAACACTGAAGCTTTCTTT
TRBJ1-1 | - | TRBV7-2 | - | CASTRLGGGVNTEAFF | TGTGCCAGCACCCGATTGGGGGGCGGGGTGAACACTGAAGCTTTCTTT
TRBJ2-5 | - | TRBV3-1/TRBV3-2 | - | CASSQKTGYQETQYF | TGTGCCAGCAGCCAAAAGACAGGTTATCAAGAGACCCAGTACTTC
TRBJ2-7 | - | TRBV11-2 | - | CASSSVRYYEQYF | TGTGCCAGCAGCTCTGTCCGGTACTACGAGCAGTACTTC
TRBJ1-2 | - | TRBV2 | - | CASSTLSYGYTF | TGTGCCAGTTCGACGCTAAGCTATGGCTACACCTTC
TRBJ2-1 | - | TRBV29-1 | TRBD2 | CSVEGDSSGLWNEQFF | TGCAGCGTTGAAGGGGATTCTAGCGGTCTCTGGAATGAGCAGTTCTTC
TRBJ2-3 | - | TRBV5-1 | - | CASSGDSSDTQYF | TGCGCCAGCAGCGGGGACTCCAGTGATACGCAGTATTTT
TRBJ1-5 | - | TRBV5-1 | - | CASSLGTASNQPQHF | TGCGCCAGCAGCTTGGGGACAGCTTCCAATCAGCCCCAGCATTTT
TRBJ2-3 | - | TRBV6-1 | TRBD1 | CASRLRGRGTDTQYF | TGTGCCAGCAGGCTCAGGGGGCGCGGGACAGATACGCAGTATTTT
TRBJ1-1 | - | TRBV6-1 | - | CASSEAQVAVSRPFF | TGTGCCAGCAGTGAAGCGCAGGTGGCCGTCTCCAGGCCTTTCTTT
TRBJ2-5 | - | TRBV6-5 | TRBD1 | CATQIFTGAETQYF | TGTGCCACCCAAATCTTTACAGGGGCCGAGACCCAGTACTTC
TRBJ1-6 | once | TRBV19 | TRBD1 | CASTATGSGSPLHF | TGTGCCAGTACCGCGACAGGGTCAGGTTCACCCCTCCACTTT
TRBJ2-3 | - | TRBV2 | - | CASRVRSGRRTDTQYF | TGTGCCAGCAGGGTCCGGAGCGGAAGACGCACAGATACGCAGTATTTT
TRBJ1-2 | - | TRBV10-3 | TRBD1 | CAITYGGQGDFGYTF | TGTGCCATCACCTATGGCGGACAGGGGGACTTTGGCTACACCTTC
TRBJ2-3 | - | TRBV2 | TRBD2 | CASSEGLAGRDTQYF | TGTGCCAGCAGTGAGGGACTAGCGGGAAGAGATACGCAGTATTTT
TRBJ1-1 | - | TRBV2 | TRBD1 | CASSIRTGNTEAFF | TGTGCCAGCAGTATCCGGACAGGGAACACTGAAGCTTTCTTT
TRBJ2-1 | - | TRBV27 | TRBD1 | CASSYRGLNYNEQFF | TGTGCCAGCAGTTACAGGGGGCTTAACTACAATGAGCAGTTCTTC
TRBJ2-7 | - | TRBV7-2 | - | CASSLAPSPGTYEQYF | TGTGCCAGCAGCTTAGCGCCGTCCCCGGGAACCTACGAGCAGTACTTC
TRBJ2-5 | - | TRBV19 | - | CASSITPGETQYF | TGTGCCAGTAGTATTACGCCGGGAGAGACCCAGTACTTC
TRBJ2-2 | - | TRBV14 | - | CASSQKGKDTGELFF | TGTGCCAGCAGCCAAAAGGGTAAGGACACCGGGGAGCTGTTTTTT
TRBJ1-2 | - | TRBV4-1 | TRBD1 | CASKQVTGERYTF | TGCGCCAGCAAACAGGTTACAGGGGAGCGCTACACCTTC